This TCR beta chain was captured in a study of Ad26.COV2.S vaccination and SARS-CoV-2 variants. Study details: Trial arm assignment for the donor was COV1001 Ad26.COV2.S. Ad26.COV2.S shots went into the muscle once or twice, 56 days apart.

Treatment meaning: over 15 received Ad26.COV2.S at low or high dose, single or two shots; five or six received placebo; per-sample allocation not given. Sampling occurred on day 63 after the first vaccine or placebo injection. The study, taken as a whole, reports: It is possible that the TCR breadth and depth analyses underestimated the total T cell responses.

Libraries were prepared by immunoSEQ multiplex PCR; TCRdb keeps only in-frame clonotypes and omits some of them. The sample contains roughly 300,000 clones, 70% to 90% of which appear only once. As regards this clone: As yet, its antigen is unknown.

The material sequenced was peripheral blood, taken in a trial of Ad26.COV2.S vaccine versus placebo. The TCR comes from a person aged 18-60 years who received the Ad26.COV2.S COVID-19 vaccine or a placebo.

This chain's CDR3 is CATSRRTANYGYTF. The CDR3 coding sequence is TGTGCCACCAGCCGTCGGACAGCTAACTATGGCTACACCTTC. This chain uses TRBV15 with TRBJ1-2; tentatively, D is TRBD1 (6 bases). Per germline, CDR1 LNHNV and CDR2 YYDKDF (reference sequence). The CDR3 totals 14 residues. V gave up 5 bases and J gave up 0 bases, with 10 bases separating them.